The sample holds many counts of the clone carrying this TCR beta chain. This sample holds PBMCs from 10 ml fresh peripheral blood. The data stem from a study of T cells in Graves' hyperthyroidism and ophthalmopathy. The V gene lost 3 bases and the J gene lost 6 bases, with 11 bases spanning the gap. There are 13 residues in the CDR3. Germline assignment: CDR1 GTSNPN and CDR2 SVGIG (reference sequence). Amplified TCR beta CDR3 regions derived from RNA transcripts. A set of HTBI primers served as the primers for a first-round RT-PCR of the TCR CDR3. From the multiplex PCR reads, TCRdb called clonotypes with MiXCR, one entry per CDR3 protein. There are over 500,000 distinct CDR3 sequences in the sample; about 16% occur only once, and around 32% lies in the top ten.

Sequencing input: blood. This TCR derives from a woman aged 25 to 39 with Graves' ophthalmopathy. V gene TRBV30 combines with J gene TRBJ2-2, with D tentatively TRBD2 (6 bases). Here the CDR3 DNA reads TGTGCCTGGAGCGGGAGTAGCGCCGGGGAGCTGTTTTTT. Translation: CAWSGSSAGELFF. Full variable domain (missing parts from reference TRBV30 and TRBJ2-2): SQTIHQWPATLVQPVGSPLSLECTVEGTSNPNLYWYRQAAGRGLQLLFYSVGIGQISSEVPQNLSASRPQDRQFILSSKKLLLSDSGFYLCAWSGSSAGELFFGEGSRLTVL.